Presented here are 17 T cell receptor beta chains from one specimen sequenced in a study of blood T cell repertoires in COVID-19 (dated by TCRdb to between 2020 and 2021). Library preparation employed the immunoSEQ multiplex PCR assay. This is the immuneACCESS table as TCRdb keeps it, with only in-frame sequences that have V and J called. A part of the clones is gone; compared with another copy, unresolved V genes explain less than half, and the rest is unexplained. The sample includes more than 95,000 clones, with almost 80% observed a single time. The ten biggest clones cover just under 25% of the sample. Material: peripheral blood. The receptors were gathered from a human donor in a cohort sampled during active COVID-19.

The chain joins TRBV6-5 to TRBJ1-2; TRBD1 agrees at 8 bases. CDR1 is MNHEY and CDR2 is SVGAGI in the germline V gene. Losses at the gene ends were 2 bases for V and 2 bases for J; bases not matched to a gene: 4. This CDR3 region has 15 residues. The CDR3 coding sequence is TGTGCCAGCAGTTACAGGGGGGACAGGAACTATGGCTACACCTTC. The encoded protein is CASSYRGDRNYGYTF.

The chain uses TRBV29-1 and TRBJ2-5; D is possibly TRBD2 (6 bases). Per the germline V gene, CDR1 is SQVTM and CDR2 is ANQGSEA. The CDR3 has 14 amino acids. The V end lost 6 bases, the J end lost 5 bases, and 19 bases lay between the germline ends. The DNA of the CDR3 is TGCAGCGTCCCCCTTAGCGGAGCACGGGAGACCCAGTACTTC. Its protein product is CSVPLSGARETQYF.

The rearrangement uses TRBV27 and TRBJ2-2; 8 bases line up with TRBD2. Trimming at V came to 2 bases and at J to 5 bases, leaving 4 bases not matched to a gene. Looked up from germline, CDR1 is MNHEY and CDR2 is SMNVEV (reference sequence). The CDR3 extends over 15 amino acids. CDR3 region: CASSLAERGTGELFF. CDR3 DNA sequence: TGTGCCAGCAGTTTAGCTGAGCGGGGGACCGGGGAGCTGTTTTTT.

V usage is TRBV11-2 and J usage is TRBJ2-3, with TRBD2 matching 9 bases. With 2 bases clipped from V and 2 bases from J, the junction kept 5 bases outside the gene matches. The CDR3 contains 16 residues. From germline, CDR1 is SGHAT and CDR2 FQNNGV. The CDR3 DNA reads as TGTGCCAGCAGCTTAAGGGCTAGCGGGGTCACAGATACGCAGTATTTT. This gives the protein CASSLRASGVTDTQYF.

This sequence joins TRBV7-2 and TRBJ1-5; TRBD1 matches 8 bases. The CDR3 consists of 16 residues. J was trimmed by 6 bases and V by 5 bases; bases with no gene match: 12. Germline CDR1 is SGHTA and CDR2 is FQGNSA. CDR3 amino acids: CASSGSGGQGGQPQHF. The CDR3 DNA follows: TGTGCCAGCAGCGGGTCTGGAGGACAGGGAGGTCAGCCCCAGCATTTT.

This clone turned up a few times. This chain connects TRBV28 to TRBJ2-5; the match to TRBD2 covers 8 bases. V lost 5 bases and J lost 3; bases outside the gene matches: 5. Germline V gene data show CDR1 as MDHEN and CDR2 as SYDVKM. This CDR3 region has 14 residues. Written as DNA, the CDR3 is TGTGCCAGCAGTATAGCGGGGAAGAAAGAGACCCAGTACTTC. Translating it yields CASSIAGKKETQYF.

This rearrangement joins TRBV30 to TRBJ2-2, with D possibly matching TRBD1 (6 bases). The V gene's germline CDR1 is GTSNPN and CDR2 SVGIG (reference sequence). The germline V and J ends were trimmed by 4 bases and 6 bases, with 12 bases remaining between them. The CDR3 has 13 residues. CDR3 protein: CAWTGTISGELFF. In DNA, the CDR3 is TGTGCCTGGACCGGGACAATATCCGGGGAGCTGTTTTTT.

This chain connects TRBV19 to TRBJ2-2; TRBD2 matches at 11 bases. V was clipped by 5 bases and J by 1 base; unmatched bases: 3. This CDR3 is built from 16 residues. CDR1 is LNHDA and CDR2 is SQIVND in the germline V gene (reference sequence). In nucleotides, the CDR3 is TGTGCCAGTAGTTTCGGACTAGCGGGGAACACCGGGGAGCTGTTTTTT. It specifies CASSFGLAGNTGELFF. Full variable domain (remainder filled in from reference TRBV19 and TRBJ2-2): DGGITQSPKYLFRKEGQNVTLSCEQNLNHDAMYWYRQDPGQGLRLIYYSQIVNDFQKGDIAEGYSVSREKKESFPLTVTSAQKNPTAFYLCASSFGLAGNTGELFFGEGSRLTVL.

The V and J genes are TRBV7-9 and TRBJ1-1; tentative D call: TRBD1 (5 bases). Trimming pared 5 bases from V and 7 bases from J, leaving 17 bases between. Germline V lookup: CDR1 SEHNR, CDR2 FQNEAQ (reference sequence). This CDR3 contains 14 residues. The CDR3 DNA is TGTGCCAGCAGCCAGGGCCTAGTGTCAGGTGAAGCTTTCTTT. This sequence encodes CASSQGLVSGEAFF.

The CDR3 is CASSESRTGNTEAFF. The CDR3 DNA follows: TGTGCCAGCAGTGAATCCCGGACAGGCAACACTGAAGCTTTCTTT. The chain links TRBV6-1 to TRBJ1-1, with 7 bases identical to TRBD1. Germline CDR1 reads MNHNS; CDR2 reads SASEGT. The CDR3 totals 15 residues. V shed 2 bases, J shed 2 bases, and the junction held 5 bases outside the gene matches.

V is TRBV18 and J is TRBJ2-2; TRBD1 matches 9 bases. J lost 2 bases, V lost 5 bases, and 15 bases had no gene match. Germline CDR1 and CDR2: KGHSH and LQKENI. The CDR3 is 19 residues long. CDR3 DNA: TGTGCCAGCTCAACTACCCATCCGGGACAGGGCGTTAACACCGGGGAGCTGTTTTTT. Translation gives CASSTTHPGQGVNTGELFF.

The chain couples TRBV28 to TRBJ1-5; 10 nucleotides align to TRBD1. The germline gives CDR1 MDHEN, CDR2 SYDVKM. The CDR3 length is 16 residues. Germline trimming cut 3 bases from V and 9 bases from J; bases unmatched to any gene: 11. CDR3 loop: CASSFPGQGPGRPQHF. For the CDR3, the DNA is TGTGCCAGCAGTTTTCCGGGACAGGGGCCCGGTCGGCCCCAGCATTTT.

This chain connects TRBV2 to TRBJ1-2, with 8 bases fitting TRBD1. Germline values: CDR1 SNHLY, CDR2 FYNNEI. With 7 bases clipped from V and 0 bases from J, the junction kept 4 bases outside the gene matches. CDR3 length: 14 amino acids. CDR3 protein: CASTPDRANYGYTF. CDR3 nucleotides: TGTGCCAGCACCCCGGACAGGGCTAACTATGGCTACACCTTC.

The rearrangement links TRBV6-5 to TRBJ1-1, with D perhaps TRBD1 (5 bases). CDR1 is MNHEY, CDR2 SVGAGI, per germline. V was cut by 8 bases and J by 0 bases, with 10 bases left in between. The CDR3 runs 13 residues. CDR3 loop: CASSPGMNTEAFF. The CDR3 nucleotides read TGTGCCAGCTCCCCAGGGATGAACACTGAAGCTTTCTTT.

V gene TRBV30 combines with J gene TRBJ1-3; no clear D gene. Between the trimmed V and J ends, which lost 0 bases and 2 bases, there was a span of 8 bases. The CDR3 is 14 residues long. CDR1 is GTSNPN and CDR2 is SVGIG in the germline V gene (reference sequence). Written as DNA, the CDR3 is TGTGCCTGGAGTGTACTCCCCGCTGGAAACACCATATATTTT. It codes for CAWSVLPAGNTIYF.

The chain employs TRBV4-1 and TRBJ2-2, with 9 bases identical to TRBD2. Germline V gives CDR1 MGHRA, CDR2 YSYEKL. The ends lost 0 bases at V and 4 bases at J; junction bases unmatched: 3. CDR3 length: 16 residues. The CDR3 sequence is CASSQEPSGITGELFF. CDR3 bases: TGCGCCAGCAGCCAAGAACCTAGCGGGATCACCGGGGAGCTGTTTTTT.

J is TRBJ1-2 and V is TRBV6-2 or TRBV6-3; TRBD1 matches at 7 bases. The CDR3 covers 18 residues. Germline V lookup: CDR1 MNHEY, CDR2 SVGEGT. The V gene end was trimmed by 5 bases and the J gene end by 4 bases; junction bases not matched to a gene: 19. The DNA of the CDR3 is TGTGCCAGCAGTCCCCAGCTTCACGGGACAGCGGCATTCTATGGCTACACCTTC. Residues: CASSPQLHGTAAFYGYTF.